This is a list of T cell receptor beta chains from one sample in a study of response to subunit inactivated influenza vaccine. TCRdb called the RT-PCR reads again in MiXCR, with one record for every CDR3 protein. The sample records 290,000 or so distinct CDR3 sequences, approximately 20% being singletons. Here the sequenced sample was PBMCs from blood, taken around 22 months after vaccination. The source of these receptors is a man between 50 and 69 years old who received an inactivated influenza vaccine. CDR3s include the opening cysteine and the closing phenylalanine or tryptophan. The D gene is left open where the match is weak. Only part of the rows carry a size: once, few, many, or a class if the clone is expanded.

V gene	D gene	clone size	J gene	CDR3 protein	CDR3 DNA
TRBV5-1	TRBD1	few	TRBJ1-6	CASSLGQGPTSPLHF	TGCGCCAGCAGCTTGGGACAGGGGCCTACTTCACCCCTCCACTTT
TRBV20-1	TRBD1	few	TRBJ1-3	CSAKRTGVGNTIYF	TGCAGTGCTAAACGGACAGGGGTCGGAAACACCATATATTTT
TRBV27	-	-	TRBJ2-7	CASSFAATYEQYF	TGTGCCAGCAGTTTTGCCGCTACCTACGAGCAGTACTTC
TRBV10-3	TRBD2	-	TRBJ2-1	CAISESRKLAGDQSYNEQFF	TGTGCCATCAGTGAGTCGCGGAAGCTAGCGGGGGATCAATCCTACAATGAGCAGTTCTTC
TRBV7-2	-	-	TRBJ2-1	CASSLVGGMYNEQFF	TGTGCCAGCAGCTTAGTGGGCGGGATGTACAATGAGCAGTTCTTC
TRBV5-5	-	few	TRBJ1-1	CASSLQYEGLNTEAFF	TGTGCCAGCAGTCTTCAATATGAGGGATTGAACACTGAAGCTTTCTTT
TRBV18	-	few	TRBJ1-1	CASSTQTENTEAFF	TGTGCCAGCTCAACGCAGACAGAGAACACTGAAGCTTTCTTT
TRBV23-1	-	-	TRBJ1-1	CASSQGYNTEAFF	TGCGCCAGCAGTCAGGGCTACAACACTGAAGCTTTCTTT
TRBV7-9	-	-	TRBJ2-7	CASSLGHLLIYEQYF	TGTGCCAGCAGCTTAGGCCATCTTCTCATATACGAGCAGTACTTC
TRBV4-3	TRBD1	few	TRBJ1-3	CASSHPGQGPDGNTIYF	TGCGCCAGCAGCCACCCGGGACAGGGCCCCGACGGAAACACCATATATTTT
TRBV28	-	few	TRBJ1-5	CASSFGPRVKPQHF	TGTGCCAGCAGTTTTGGCCCGAGGGTTAAGCCCCAGCATTTT
TRBV5-1	-	-	TRBJ1-1	CASSGSDNTEAFF	TGCGCCAGCAGCGGTTCGGATAACACTGAAGCTTTCTTT
TRBV4-3	-	few	TRBJ1-1	CASSEDKVRNTEAFF	TGCGCCAGCAGCGAAGACAAGGTCCGGAACACTGAAGCTTTCTTT
TRBV10-3	TRBD1	few	TRBJ2-2	CAISERGTGTGELFF	TGTGCCATCAGTGAAAGGGGGACAGGGACCGGGGAGCTGTTTTTT
TRBV19	TRBD1	-	TRBJ1-5	CASSPDRGRFNQPQHF	TGTGCCAGTAGCCCGGACAGGGGCAGGTTCAATCAGCCCCAGCATTTT
TRBV12-3/TRBV12-4	-	-	TRBJ2-1	CASSFFTDNEQFF	TGTGCCAGCAGTTTCTTTACAGACAATGAGCAGTTCTTC
TRBV9	-	many	TRBJ1-1	CASSVDVGWDTEAFF	TGTGCCAGCAGCGTAGATGTAGGGTGGGACACTGAAGCTTTCTTT
TRBV4-3	-	-	TRBJ1-2	CASSQDSRAINYGYTF	TGCGCCAGCAGCCAAGACTCGAGGGCCATTAACTATGGCTACACCTTC
TRBV12-3/TRBV12-4	-	many	TRBJ1-1	CASSLQQNTEAFF	TGTGCCAGCAGTTTACAACAGAACACTGAAGCTTTCTTT
TRBV11-2	-	-	TRBJ1-2	CASSHRTAINYGYTF	TGTGCCAGCAGCCACCGGACAGCCATTAACTATGGCTACACCTTC
TRBV2	TRBD1	few	TRBJ1-1	CASSDPMTGRSLNTEAFF	TGTGCCAGCAGTGATCCCATGACAGGGAGGAGTTTGAACACTGAAGCTTTCTTT
TRBV6-6	-	many	TRBJ1-1	CASSYILGEAAFF	TGTGCCAGCAGTTACATCCTTGGGGAAGCGGCTTTCTTT
TRBV12-3/TRBV12-4	TRBD1	-	TRBJ1-4	CASSSWDSSSTNEKLFF	TGTGCCAGCAGTTCCTGGGACAGCTCTTCAACTAATGAAAAACTGTTTTTT
TRBV5-1	TRBD1	few	TRBJ1-5	CASSLEGQPYQPQHF	TGCGCCAGCAGCTTGGAGGGACAGCCATATCAGCCCCAGCATTTT
TRBV19	TRBD1	-	TRBJ2-1	CASRKSGTAYNEQFF	TGTGCCAGTAGGAAGTCCGGGACAGCCTACAATGAGCAGTTCTTC
TRBV4-2	-	-	TRBJ1-1	CASSPKGWERTEAFF	TGTGCCAGCAGCCCTAAGGGGTGGGAGAGGACTGAAGCTTTCTTT
TRBV20-1	TRBD2	-	TRBJ2-5	CSATGLADQETQYF	TGCAGTGCTACCGGACTAGCGGACCAAGAGACCCAGTACTTC
TRBV12-3/TRBV12-4	-	few	TRBJ1-1	CASSFTGSTEAFF	TGTGCCAGCAGTTTTACGGGTAGCACTGAAGCTTTCTTT